A selection of T cell receptor beta chains follows, all from one sample in a study of shared clonotypes between healthy human individuals. Assay used: immunoSEQ multiplex PCR; TCRdb lists only in-frame clones, some missing. The sample contains about 490,000 clones, around 78% of which appear only once. The sample comprised PBMCs. These TCRs come from a middle-aged woman in good health. Some clones in this sample may be carry-over from other donors' samples. CDR3s include the opening cysteine and the closing phenylalanine or tryptophan. D genes are given only for firm matches. The size of a clone is reported for some rows only, either as once, few or many, or as a class for expanded clones.

j_gene	d_gene	v_gene	abundance	CDR3nt	CDR3aa
TRBJ2-7	NA	TRBV30	NA	TGTGCCTGGAGTCTGCTTACCTACGAGCAGTACTTC	CAWSLLTYEQYF
TRBJ2-3	NA	TRBV4-2	NA	TGTGCCAGCAGCCAAGATAGGGGAGGCCCAGATACGCAGTATTTT	CASSQDRGGPDTQYF
TRBJ2-7	NA	TRBV7-7	NA	TGTGCCAGCAGCTTAGCCCGATCCTACGAGCAGTACTTC	CASSLARSYEQYF
TRBJ1-4	NA	TRBV5-1	NA	TGCGCCAGCAGCCGTGATTTTGATGAAAAACTGTTTTTT	CASSRDFDEKLFF
TRBJ1-2	NA	TRBV7-2	NA	TGTGCCAGCAGCTTGGGGAACCTGAGGGGCTATGGCTACACCTTC	CASSLGNLRGYGYTF
TRBJ2-3	TRBD2	TRBV7-3	NA	TGTGCCAGCAGCTTAAACCCAAGCGGGACTAGCACAGATACGCAGTATTTT	CASSLNPSGTSTDTQYF
TRBJ1-1	NA	TRBV4-3	once	TGCGCCAGCAGCCAAGTCTATCCGGCAGTGAACACTGAAGCTTTCTTT	CASSQVYPAVNTEAFF
TRBJ1-2	NA	TRBV2	NA	TGTGCCAGCAGAATCACCTATGGCTACACCTTC	CASRITYGYTF
TRBJ1-4	NA	TRBV9	once	TGTGCCAGCAGCGTAAATGGGGGAGGTCCTAATGAAAAACTGTTTTTT	CASSVNGGGPNEKLFF
TRBJ2-3	NA	TRBV5-1	NA	TGCGCCAGCAGCTTGGCGCAGAGCACAGATACGCAGTATTTT	CASSLAQSTDTQYF
TRBJ1-6	NA	TRBV5-6	NA	TGTGCCAGCAGCCGATGGCCCCCCGATAATTCACCCCTCCACTTT	CASSRWPPDNSPLHF
TRBJ1-2	TRBD1	TRBV30	once	TGTGCCTGGAGTCCGGACAGGGGATACAACTATGGCTACACCTTC	CAWSPDRGYNYGYTF
TRBJ2-2	TRBD2	TRBV7-2	NA	TGTGCCAGCAGCCATAGCGGGAGAGGGACCGGGGAGCTGTTTTTT	CASSHSGRGTGELFF
TRBJ2-7	TRBD2	TRBV30	NA	TGTGCCTGGAGTGTACTAGGCCGGACTAGCGGCGACCAGTACTTC	CAWSVLGRTSGDQYF
TRBJ2-2	NA	TRBV7-9	NA	TGTGCCAGCAGCTTAGGCCCCGGGGAGTTGTTTTTT	CASSLGPGELFF
TRBJ1-3	NA	TRBV5-1	few	TGCGCCAGCAGCCTCCGACCTGGAAACACCATATATTTT	CASSLRPGNTIYF
TRBJ2-5	TRBD1	TRBV7-9	NA	TGTGCCAGCAGCTTAGGTCGAGGGACAGGCTCCCAATTCCAAGAGACCCAGTACTTC	CASSLGRGTGSQFQETQYF
TRBJ2-1	NA	TRBV10-3	once	TGTGCCACCCTCAATCACCCCGGGGACGCGGGCAATGAGCAGTTCTTC	CATLNHPGDAGNEQFF
TRBJ1-2	NA	TRBV5-1	NA	TGCGCCAGCAGCCCCGGACGGGCCGGGGGCTACACCTTC	CASSPGRAGGYTF
TRBJ2-1	NA	TRBV6-4	NA	TGTGCCAGCAGTGAATCCCAGGAGGTCAATGAGCAGTTCTTC	CASSESQEVNEQFF
TRBJ2-7	NA	TRBV6-5	once	TGTGCCAGCAGTTACGCAACTAGGACAGAGCAGTACTTC	CASSYATRTEQYF
TRBJ1-1	NA	TRBV19	NA	TGTACCGGTAGTATTCGGGCAGGGGACACTGAAGCTTTCTTT	CTGSIRAGDTEAFF
TRBJ2-3	TRBD1	TRBV10-3	NA	TGTTCCTCCTCAGGGGGCTCAGATACGCAGTATTTT	CSSSGGSDTQYF
TRBJ1-5	NA	TRBV6-5	NA	TGTGCCAGCAGTAAAACGGCAATCCTCAATCAGCCCCAGCATTTT	CASSKTAILNQPQHF
TRBJ2-5	NA	TRBV7-3	NA	TGTGCCAGCAGTCTGGGCCTTGGGGAGACCCAGTACTTC	CASSLGLGETQYF
TRBJ2-1	TRBD2	TRBV14	NA	TGTGCCAGCAGGGAGGGACTAGCGGCCTACAATGAGCAGTTCTTC	CASREGLAAYNEQFF
TRBJ1-1	NA	TRBV28	NA	TGTGCCAGCAGGGGCGGGGGCGACCCTGAAGCTTTCTTT	CASRGGGDPEAFF
TRBJ2-3	TRBD2	TRBV7-9	NA	TGTGCCAGCAGCTTAGGGGGACTAGCGGGAGTGGGCACAGATACGCAGTATTTT	CASSLGGLAGVGTDTQYF
TRBJ1-1	TRBD1	TRBV11-2	NA	TGTGCCAGCAGCTCAGGGACAGGAAACACTGAAGCTTTCTTT	CASSSGTGNTEAFF
TRBJ1-1	NA	TRBV5-1	once	TGCGCCAGCAGCTTGGCCGGCGAGGGATCAGCTTTCTTT	CASSLAGEGSAFF
TRBJ2-7	NA	TRBV19	few	TGTGCCAGTAGTATCTCGCCAGGGGTGATGGTGGAGCAGTACTTC	CASSISPGVMVEQYF
TRBJ1-4	NA	TRBV2	NA	TGTGCCAGCAGTCTGGACAGTAATGAAAAACTGTTTTTT	CASSLDSNEKLFF
TRBJ2-5	NA	TRBV25-1	NA	TGTGCCAGCAGTGAATTTTCCGGACGGTTCCAAGAGACCCAGTACTTC	CASSEFSGRFQETQYF
TRBJ2-3	NA	TRBV9	NA	TGTGCCAGCAGCGTAGGTTCACCCCGTACAGATACGCAGTATTTT	CASSVGSPRTDTQYF
TRBJ2-7	TRBD2	TRBV9	NA	TGTGCCAGCAGCGAGACCGGGACTAGCTCATACGAGCAGTACTTC	CASSETGTSSYEQYF
TRBJ2-1	TRBD2	TRBV9	NA	TGTGCCAGCAGCGTATCGGGTAGCGGGACATACAATGAGCAGTTCTTC	CASSVSGSGTYNEQFF
TRBJ2-3	NA	TRBV11-2	NA	TGTGCCAGCAGCCCTAGGGTGGCCCCGTTAGGTACGCAGTATTTT	CASSPRVAPLGTQYF
TRBJ2-7	NA	TRBV5-1	NA	TGCGCCAGCAGCTACACCAGAGACGAGCAGTACTTC	CASSYTRDEQYF
TRBJ1-2	NA	TRBV9	NA	TGTGCCAGCAGCGTAGACCCTAACTATGGCTACACCTTC	CASSVDPNYGYTF
TRBJ1-2	NA	TRBV15	NA	TGTGCCACCAGCTTTCGCCTCGGATGGGCTAACTATGGCTACACCTTC	CATSFRLGWANYGYTF
TRBJ2-1	TRBD2	TRBV29-1	once	TGCAGCGTTCGAAAAGCGGGAGGAGGGGACAATGAGCAGTTCTTC	CSVRKAGGGDNEQFF
TRBJ1-2	NA	TRBV28	few	TGTGCCAGCAGCCGCCCCTACAGGGAGGGCTATGGCTACACCTTC	CASSRPYREGYGYTF
TRBJ2-7	NA	TRBV11-2	NA	TGTGCCAGCAGCTTAAATAGGGTTTCATCCGAGCGGTACTTC	CASSLNRVSSERYF
TRBJ2-3	TRBD2	TRBV6-5	NA	TGTGCCAGCAGTTACTCATCGAGCGGGATGACAGATACGCAGTATTTT	CASSYSSSGMTDTQYF
TRBJ1-1	TRBD1	TRBV7-8	NA	TGTGCCAGCAGCTTAGCGCCGGGACAGGTTGATGAAGCTTTCTTT	CASSLAPGQVDEAFF
TRBJ2-2	TRBD1	TRBV6-1	NA	TGTGCCAGCAGTGAACCTAGACAGGGTGGGACCGGGGAGCTGTTTTTT	CASSEPRQGGTGELFF
TRBJ2-2	NA	TRBV19	many	TGTGCCAGTAGTATATCGTGGACCTACCCCGGGGAGCTGTTTTTT	CASSISWTYPGELFF
TRBJ1-1	NA	TRBV27	many	TGTGCCAGCAGTTTTTACAGGTCCACTGAAGCTTTCTTT	CASSFYRSTEAFF
TRBJ2-6	NA	TRBV19	NA	TGTGCCAGTAGAGGGACAAGGGACTACTCTGGGGCCAACGTCCTGACTTTC	CASRGTRDYSGANVLTF
TRBJ1-2	NA	TRBV18	NA	TGTGCCAGCTCACCACGGGCCAGTCCTACGATCTATGGCTACACCTTC	CASSPRASPTIYGYTF
TRBJ2-1	TRBD2	TRBV6-4	few	TGTGCCACCCAAGCGGGAGGGCCTTACAATGAGCAGTTCTTC	CATQAGGPYNEQFF
TRBJ2-4	NA	TRBV5-1	NA	TGCGCCAGCAGCTTGGCACAGGGTGTCGACATTCAGTACTTC	CASSLAQGVDIQYF
TRBJ2-7	TRBD2	TRBV27	NA	TGTGCCAGCAGTTTAGGGGGGACGGGAGGCCCCTACGAGCAGTACTTC	CASSLGGTGGPYEQYF
TRBJ2-7	TRBD2	TRBV11-1	NA	TGTGCCAGCAGCGGTAGCGGGAGAGACCCGTACGAGCAGTACTTC	CASSGSGRDPYEQYF
TRBJ2-2	TRBD1	TRBV5-4	NA	TGTGCCAGCAGCTTGCCCCACGGACAGGGGGCTTTGACGAACACCGGGGAGCTGTTTTTT	CASSLPHGQGALTNTGELFF
TRBJ2-3	NA	TRBV9	NA	TGTGCCAGCAGCGTTGGCGGGATTAGCACAGATACGCAGTATTTT	CASSVGGISTDTQYF
TRBJ1-6	NA	TRBV30	NA	TGTGCCTGGAGGATACAGACGAATTCACCCCTCCACTTT	CAWRIQTNSPLHF
TRBJ1-1	NA	TRBV5-1	NA	TGCGCCAGCAGTAGGGGGGACACGATGAACACTGAAGCTTTCTTT	CASSRGDTMNTEAFF
TRBJ2-4	NA	TRBV2	NA	TGTGCCAGCTGGGGCTACTTCTTAGCCAAAAACATTCAGTACTTC	CASWGYFLAKNIQYF
TRBJ1-2	NA	TRBV9	NA	TGTGCCAGCAGCGTAGGACAGAGGGGCGATGGCTACACCTTC	CASSVGQRGDGYTF